This paragraph covers one TCR beta chain sequence. What it recognizes is unknown. Treatment of the sample: oral pan-JAK inhibitor, 5-10 mg twice daily. Collection of lesional scalp punch biopsies and peripheral blood was performed in alopecia areata patients. The sample originates from a study of CD8+ T cells in alopecia areata. Across the whole study: Treated patients were given oral tofacitinib, which was dosed at 5 to 10 mg twice daily.

General study points: In scalp, tofacitinib significantly decreased clonality and expanded CD8+ clones among the top 100. Throughout tofacitinib, many expanded lesional clones continued to persist in scalp and blood.

The authors extracted RNA and reverse transcribed it into cDNA as the sequencing template. The assay was immunoSEQ multiplex PCR, and TCRdb's table has in-frame clones only and misses some. The data contain about 190,000 clones, roughly 53% of them singletons. Germline CDR1 ENHRY, CDR2 SYGVKD. Deletions cut 7 bases from V and 6 bases from J, with 12 bases between. The CDR3 extends over 12 amino acids. V usage is TRBV10-3 and J usage is TRBJ1-2; unclear D gene. The source was CD8+ T cells sorted from blood, collected at week 24, from a patient treated with tofacitinib. The source is a human donor with alopecia areata. The CDR3 reads CAITGSRNGYTF. The CDR3 DNA is TGTGCCATCACCGGAAGTCGGAATGGCTACACCTTC.